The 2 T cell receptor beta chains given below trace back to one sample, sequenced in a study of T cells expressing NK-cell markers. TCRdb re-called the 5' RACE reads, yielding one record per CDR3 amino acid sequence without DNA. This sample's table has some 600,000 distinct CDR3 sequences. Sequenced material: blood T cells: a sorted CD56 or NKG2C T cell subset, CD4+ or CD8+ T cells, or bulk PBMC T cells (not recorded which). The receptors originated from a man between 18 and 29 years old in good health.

CDR3 in amino acids: CASSYRAPRGTDTQYF. V usage is TRBV6-5 and J usage is TRBJ2-3; there is no DNA to check the TCRdb D call of TRBD2. This CDR3 spans 16 amino acids. Per the germline V gene, CDR1 is MNHEY and CDR2 is SVGAGI.

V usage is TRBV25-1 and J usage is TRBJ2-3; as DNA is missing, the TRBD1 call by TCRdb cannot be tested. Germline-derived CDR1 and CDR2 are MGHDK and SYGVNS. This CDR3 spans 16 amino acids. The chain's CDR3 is CASSPISGWMTDTQYF.